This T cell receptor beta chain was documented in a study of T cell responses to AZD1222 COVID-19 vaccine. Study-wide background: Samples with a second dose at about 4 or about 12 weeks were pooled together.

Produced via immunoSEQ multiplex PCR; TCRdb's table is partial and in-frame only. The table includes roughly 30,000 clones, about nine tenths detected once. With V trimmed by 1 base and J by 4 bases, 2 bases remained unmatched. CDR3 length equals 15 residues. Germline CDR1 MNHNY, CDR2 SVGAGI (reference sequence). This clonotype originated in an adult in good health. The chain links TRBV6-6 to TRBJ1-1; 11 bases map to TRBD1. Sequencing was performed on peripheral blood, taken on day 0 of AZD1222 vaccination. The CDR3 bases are TGTGCCAGCAGTTACTACGGGACAGGGGGCACTGAAGCTTTCTTT. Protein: CASSYYGTGGTEAFF.